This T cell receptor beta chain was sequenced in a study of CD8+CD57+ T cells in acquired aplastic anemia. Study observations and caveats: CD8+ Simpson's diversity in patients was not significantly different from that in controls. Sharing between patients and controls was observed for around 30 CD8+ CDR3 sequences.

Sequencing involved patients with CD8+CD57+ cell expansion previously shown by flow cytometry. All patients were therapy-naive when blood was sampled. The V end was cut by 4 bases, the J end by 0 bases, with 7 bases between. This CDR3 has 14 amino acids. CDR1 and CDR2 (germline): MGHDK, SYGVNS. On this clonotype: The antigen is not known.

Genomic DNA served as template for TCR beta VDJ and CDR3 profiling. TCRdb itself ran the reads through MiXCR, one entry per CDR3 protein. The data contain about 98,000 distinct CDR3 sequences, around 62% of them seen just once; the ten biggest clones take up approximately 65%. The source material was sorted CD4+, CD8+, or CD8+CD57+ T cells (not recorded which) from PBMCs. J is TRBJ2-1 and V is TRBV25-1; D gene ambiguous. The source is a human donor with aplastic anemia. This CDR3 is CASSVAASYNEQFF. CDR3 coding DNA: TGTGCCAGCAGTGTAGCAGCCTCCTACAATGAGCAGTTCTTC.